These T cell receptor beta chains were read from a single sample in a study of cytomegalovirus exposure and HLA in healthy donors. Generated by immunoSEQ multiplex PCR, the TCRdb table keeps only in-frame clones and is missing some. Among some 120,000 clones listed, approximately 74% were seen once. Sequencing input: PBMCs. These receptors all come from a man aged 35-49 years in good health and CMV-seropositive. CDR3s include the opening cysteine and the closing phenylalanine or tryptophan. A D gene is named only where the DNA matches it firmly. Not every row has a clone size; where given, it reads once, few, many or a size class.

>TRBD1|NA|TRBJ2-7|TRBV27|14
CASSFGTGGYEQYF
TGTGCCAGCAGTTTCGGGACAGGGGGCTACGAGCAGTACTTC
>TRBD2|NA|TRBJ2-2|TRBV6-6|14
CASSPRAGSGELFF
TGTGCCAGCAGTCCTAGAGCGGGATCAGGGGAGCTGTTTTTT
>NA|NA|TRBJ2-5|TRBV4-2|14
CASSQARGVETQYF
TGTGCCAGCAGCCAAGCCAGGGGAGTTGAGACCCAGTACTTC
>TRBD1|NA|TRBJ2-7|TRBV4-3|14
CASSQVDRNYEQYF
TGCGCCAGCAGCCAAGTGGACAGGAATTACGAGCAGTACTTC
>NA|few|TRBJ1-1|TRBV29-1|14
CSVEGGRVNTEAFF
TGCAGCGTTGAAGGTGGGAGGGTGAACACTGAAGCTTTCTTT
>TRBD1|NA|TRBJ2-2|TRBV10-1|14
CASRTGTGFGELFF
TGCGCCAGCAGGACCGGGACAGGGTTCGGGGAGCTGTTTTTT
>NA|few|TRBJ2-4|TRBV2|13
CASSEEGKNIQYF
TGTGCCAGCAGTGAAGAGGGGAAAAACATTCAGTACTTC
>NA|few|TRBJ1-5|TRBV6-5|15
CASSLGQFSNQPQHF
TGTGCCAGCAGTCTAGGACAGTTTAGCAATCAGCCCCAGCATTTT
>TRBD1|once|TRBJ2-1|TRBV2|15
CASSPGTGGYNEQFF
TGTGCCAGCAGTCCCGGGACAGGGGGATACAATGAGCAGTTCTTC
>NA|NA|TRBJ1-1|TRBV5-6|14
CASSLAVGGGRAFF
TGTGCCAGCAGCTTGGCTGTGGGAGGCGGACGAGCTTTCTTT
>TRBD2|NA|TRBJ2-1|TRBV5-1|15
CASSGILAGNNEQFF
TGCGCCAGCAGCGGGATACTAGCGGGGAACAATGAGCAGTTCTTC
>TRBD1|NA|TRBJ2-3|TRBV7-9|17
CASSLGSQGASQDTQYF
TGTGCCAGCAGCTTAGGTAGCCAGGGGGCATCTCAAGATACGCAGTATTTT
>NA|NA|TRBJ2-1|TRBV19|13
CASSRDRYNEQFF
TGTGCCAGTAGTAGAGACCGCTACAATGAGCAGTTCTTC
>TRBD2|NA|TRBJ2-5|TRBV6-5|15
CASSFSSGGAETQYF
TGTGCCAGCAGTTTCTCTAGCGGGGGGGCAGAGACCCAGTACTTC
>NA|NA|TRBJ1-5|TRBV6-6|13
CASSYSPGQPQHF
TGTGCCAGCAGTTACTCCCCCGGGCAGCCCCAGCATTTT
>TRBD1|once|TRBJ2-7|TRBV7-9|18
CASSLFSESQDRAGEQYF
TGTGCCAGCAGCCTATTTTCGGAATCCCAAGACAGGGCAGGCGAGCAGTACTTC
>TRBD1|NA|TRBJ1-2|TRBV5-1|15
CASSLDPRTGYGYTF
TGCGCCAGCAGCTTGGACCCAAGGACAGGGTATGGCTACACCTTC
>TRBD1|NA|TRBJ1-2|TRBV7-8|14
CASRPDRTNYGYTF
TGTGCCAGCCGTCCGGACAGGACTAACTATGGCTACACCTTC
>NA|NA|TRBJ2-1|TRBV5-1|16
CASSLELRGPYNEQFF
TGCGCCAGCAGCTTGGAACTCCGGGGTCCTTACAATGAGCAGTTCTTC
>TRBD1|NA|TRBJ2-7|TRBV2|13
CASSGDRGNEQYF
TGTGCCAGCAGTGGGGACAGGGGAAACGAGCAGTACTTC
>TRBD2|NA|TRBJ2-7|TRBV13|16
CASSLGLAGVSYEQYF
TGTGCCAGCAGCTTAGGACTAGCGGGAGTCTCCTACGAGCAGTACTTC
>TRBD1|NA|TRBJ1-6|TRBV28|15
CASKGGQGGGSPLHF
TGTGCCAGCAAAGGGGGACAGGGAGGGGGATCACCCCTCCACTTT
>NA|NA|TRBJ1-1|TRBV6-6|14
CASSYGAVNTEAFF
TGTGCCAGCAGTTACGGGGCGGTGAACACTGAAGCTTTCTTT
>TRBD2|NA|TRBJ2-7|TRBV15|15
CATSRGLAGDYEQYF
TGTGCCACCAGCAGAGGACTAGCGGGAGACTACGAGCAGTACTTC
>NA|NA|TRBJ2-6|TRBV2|16
CASTTGKGSGANVLTF
TGTGCCAGCACTACAGGGAAGGGCTCTGGGGCCAACGTCCTGACTTTC
>TRBD2|few|TRBJ2-5|TRBV2|14
CASSGTSGVGDQYF
TGTGCCAGCAGTGGGACTAGCGGGGTGGGGGACCAGTACTTC
>NA|NA|TRBJ1-1|TRBV2|15
CASSEGTGGSTEAFF
TGTGCCAGCAGTGAAGGGACGGGGGGTAGCACTGAAGCTTTCTTT
>TRBD2|NA|TRBJ2-1|TRBV11-1|16
CASSFSAGGRYNEQFF
TGTGCCAGCAGCTTCTCGGCGGGGGGGCGGTACAATGAGCAGTTCTTC
>NA|NA|TRBJ1-3|TRBV4-1|16
CASSSRTARSGNTIYF
TGCGCCAGCAGCTCTCGGACAGCCCGCTCTGGAAACACCATATATTTT
>TRBD2|few|TRBJ2-7|TRBV7-2|16
CASSLALGGYSYEQYF
TGTGCCAGCAGCTTAGCTCTCGGGGGGTACTCCTACGAGCAGTACTTC
>NA|NA|TRBJ2-1|TRBV11-2|17
CASSPGPGRASYNEQFF
TGTGCCAGCAGCCCTGGGCCGGGGAGAGCTAGTTACAATGAGCAGTTCTTC
>TRBD2|NA|TRBJ2-1|TRBV28|15
CASSFLLAGVNEQFF
TGTGCCAGCAGTTTTCTCCTAGCGGGAGTCAATGAGCAGTTCTTC
>NA|NA|TRBJ2-7|TRBV6-6|13
CATGLAMSYEQYF
TGTGCCACCGGGCTAGCGATGTCCTACGAGCAGTACTTC
>NA|NA|TRBJ1-5|TRBV19|15
CASRRQGGLDQPQHF
TGTGCCAGTAGGCGGCAGGGAGGTTTGGATCAGCCCCAGCATTTT
>TRBD1|NA|TRBJ2-3|TRBV27|11
CASSQTGPQYF
TGTGCCAGCAGTCAGACAGGGCCGCAGTATTTT
>NA|few|TRBJ1-1|TRBV6-1|12
CASSGGRAEAFF
TGTGCCAGCAGTGGTGGGCGGGCTGAAGCTTTCTTT
>TRBD2|few|TRBJ2-1|TRBV29-1|17
CSGRLVSGSGNYNEQFF
TGCAGCGGGAGATTAGTCTCGGGTAGCGGGAACTACAATGAGCAGTTCTTC
>TRBD1|NA|TRBJ1-2|TRBV7-2|15
CASSFQLQGPYGYTF
TGTGCCAGCAGTTTTCAGTTACAGGGGCCCTATGGCTACACCTTC
>NA|NA|TRBJ2-1|TRBV4-3|15
CASSQDGGFHNEQFF
TGCGCCAGCAGCCAAGACGGCGGGTTCCACAATGAGCAGTTCTTC
>NA|few|TRBJ1-4|TRBV7-2|14
CASSSNGLKEKLFF
TGTGCCAGCAGCTCCAATGGGCTCAAAGAAAAACTGTTTTTT
>NA|NA|TRBJ1-2|TRBV29-1|13
CSVGRGEDYGYTF
TGCAGCGTTGGACGGGGGGAGGACTATGGCTACACCTTC
>TRBD1|NA|TRBJ2-3|TRBV6-1|14
CASTVDRGRDTQYF
TGTGCCAGCACCGTCGACAGGGGGCGCGATACGCAGTATTTT
>TRBD1|NA|TRBJ1-5|TRBV6-1|15
CASSWDSDSNQPQHF
TGTGCCAGCAGTTGGGACAGCGATAGCAATCAGCCCCAGCATTTT
>TRBD2|few|TRBJ2-1|TRBV6-1|14
CASNLGGVIDEQFF
TGTGCCAGCAACCTGGGGGGGGTAATCGATGAGCAGTTCTTC
>TRBD2|NA|TRBJ2-1|TRBV7-7|14
CASSRTSDYNEQFF
TGTGCTAGCAGCCGGACTAGCGACTACAATGAGCAGTTCTTC
>NA|NA|TRBJ2-1|TRBV29-1|14
CSGCGQNTYNEQFF
TGCAGCGGATGTGGGCAGAACACCTACAATGAGCAGTTCTTC
>NA|NA|TRBJ1-6|TRBV15|13
CATSRDQGEPLHF
TGTGCCACCAGCAGAGATCAAGGGGAACCCCTCCACTTT
>TRBD1|NA|TRBJ1-5|TRBV28|15
CASSPRDRGMQPQHF
TGTGCCAGCAGTCCCCGGGACAGGGGGATGCAGCCCCAGCATTTT
>NA|NA|TRBJ2-5|TRBV15|15
CATSRMGDSQETQYF
TGTGCCACCAGCAGGATGGGGGACTCGCAAGAGACCCAGTACTTC
>NA|NA|TRBJ2-7|TRBV6-1|17
CASSDLPGTPFSYEQYF
TGTGCCAGCAGTGACCTGCCCGGGACACCCTTCTCCTACGAGCAGTACTTC
>TRBD2|few|TRBJ2-5|TRBV29-1|16
CSVEDWASGRRETQYF
TGCAGCGTTGAAGATTGGGCTAGCGGGCGGAGGGAGACCCAGTACTTC
>TRBD2|NA|TRBJ2-5|TRBV29-1|14
CSVELAGGPETQYF
TGCAGCGTTGAACTAGCGGGAGGGCCGGAGACCCAGTACTTC
>TRBD2|NA|TRBJ2-1|TRBV10-3|18
CAISDPILAADSYNEQFF
TGTGCCATCAGTGACCCTATACTAGCGGCCGACTCCTACAATGAGCAGTTCTTC